This section outlines one T cell receptor (beta chain) sequence together with its context. Its antigen is not identified. Per germline, CDR1 DFQATT and CDR2 SNEGSKA (reference sequence). The CDR3 runs 13 residues. These data belong to a study of CD8 T cells in ankylosing spondylitis. One entry per CDR3 protein results from TCRdb running MiXCR on the 5' RACE reads. The sample has about 240,000 distinct CDR3 sequences; around 9.2% are singletons. Regarding the study as a whole: In the blood and synovial fluid of reactive arthritis, some motif variants had been previously reported.

The chain couples TRBV20-1 to TRBJ2-7, with a tentative D call TRBD2 (6 bases). The sequenced sample was blood, either unsorted or a sorted T cell fraction (not recorded which). The clonotype was recovered from a male donor with ankylosing spondylitis or in good health (not recorded which). DNA for the CDR3: TGCAGCGGAGCCGGAGGGAGCTCCTACGAGCAGTACTTC. It translates to CSGAGGSSYEQYF.